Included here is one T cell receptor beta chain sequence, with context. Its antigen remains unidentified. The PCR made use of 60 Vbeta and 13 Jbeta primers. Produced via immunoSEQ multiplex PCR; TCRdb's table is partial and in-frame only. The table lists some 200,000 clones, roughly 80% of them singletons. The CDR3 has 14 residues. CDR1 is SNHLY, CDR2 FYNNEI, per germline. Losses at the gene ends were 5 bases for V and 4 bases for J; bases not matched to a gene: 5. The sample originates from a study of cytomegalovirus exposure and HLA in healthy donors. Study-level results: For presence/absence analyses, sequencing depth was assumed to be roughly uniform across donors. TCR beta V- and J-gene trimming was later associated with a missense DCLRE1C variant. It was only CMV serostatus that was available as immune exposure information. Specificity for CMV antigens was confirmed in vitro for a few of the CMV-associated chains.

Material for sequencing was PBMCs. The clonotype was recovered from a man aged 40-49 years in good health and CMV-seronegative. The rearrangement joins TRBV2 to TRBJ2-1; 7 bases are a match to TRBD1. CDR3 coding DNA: TGTGCCAGCAGTCAAGACAGGGTTTACAATGAGCAGTTCTTC. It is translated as CASSQDRVYNEQFF. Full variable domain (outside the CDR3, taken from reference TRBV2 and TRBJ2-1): EPEVTQTPSHQVTQMGQEVILRCVPISNHLYFYWYRQILGQKVEFLVSFYNNEISEKSEIFDDQFSVERPDGSNFTLKIRSTKLEDSAMYFCASSQDRVYNEQFFGPGTRLTVL.